The text below deals with one T cell receptor beta chain. What it recognizes is unknown. Libraries were prepared by immunoSEQ multiplex PCR; TCRdb keeps only in-frame clonotypes and omits some of them. The sample lists about 62,000 clones; roughly 76% were seen once. This record belongs to a study of radiotherapy plus CTLA-4 blockade in lung cancer. Broader study findings: In blood, early T cell clone dynamics reportedly predicted response best, together with interferon-beta.

Sample: peripheral blood, taken from a patient treated with radiotherapy plus ipilimumab. The clonotype was recovered from a human donor with non-small cell lung cancer who had a complete response to radiotherapy plus ipilimumab.

CDR3 nucleotides: TGTGCCAGCTCATCGCGGACAGAAGCCAAAAACATTCAGTACTTC. Its protein is CASSSRTEAKNIQYF. This chain uses TRBV18 with TRBJ2-4; the D gene is possibly TRBD1 (6 bases). V lost 5 bases and J 0 bases, leaving 11 bases between the germline ends. CDR1 and CDR2 from the germline V gene are KGHSH and LQKENI. This CDR3 comprises 15 residues.